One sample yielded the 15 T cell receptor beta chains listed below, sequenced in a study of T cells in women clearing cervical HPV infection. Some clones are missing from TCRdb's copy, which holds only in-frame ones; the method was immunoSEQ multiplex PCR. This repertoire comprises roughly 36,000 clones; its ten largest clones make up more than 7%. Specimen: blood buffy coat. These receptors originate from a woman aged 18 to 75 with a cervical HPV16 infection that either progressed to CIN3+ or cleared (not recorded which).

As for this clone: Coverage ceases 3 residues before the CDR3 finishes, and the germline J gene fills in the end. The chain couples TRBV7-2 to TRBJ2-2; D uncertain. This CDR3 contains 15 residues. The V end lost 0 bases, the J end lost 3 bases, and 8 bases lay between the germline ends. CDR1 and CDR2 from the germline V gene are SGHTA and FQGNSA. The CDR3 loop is CASSLAGSHTGELFF. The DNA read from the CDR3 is TGTGCCAGCAGCTTAGCCGGGTCCCACACCGGGGAG.

CDR3 residues: CSAKRGQQELFF. The sequenced CDR3 bases are TGCAGTGCTAAAAGAGGGCAGCAGGAG. The chain recombines TRBV20-1 with TRBJ2-2; D may be TRBD2 (5 bases). The sequence runs out 3 residues before the end of the CDR3; the remainder is reconstructed from the germline J gene. The CDR3 is made up of 12 amino acids. V was pared by 4 bases and J by 10 bases, with 13 bases between. CDR1 is DFQATT, CDR2 SNEGSKA, per germline (reference sequence).

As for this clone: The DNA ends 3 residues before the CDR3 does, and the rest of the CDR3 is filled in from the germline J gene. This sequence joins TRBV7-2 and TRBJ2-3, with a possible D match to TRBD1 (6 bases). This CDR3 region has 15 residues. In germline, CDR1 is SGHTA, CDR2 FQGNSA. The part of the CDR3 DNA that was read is TGTGCCAGCAGCTTAGGGACAGCCATGAATCAGCCG. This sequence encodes CASSLGTAMNQP. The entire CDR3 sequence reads CASSLGTAMNQPQYF.

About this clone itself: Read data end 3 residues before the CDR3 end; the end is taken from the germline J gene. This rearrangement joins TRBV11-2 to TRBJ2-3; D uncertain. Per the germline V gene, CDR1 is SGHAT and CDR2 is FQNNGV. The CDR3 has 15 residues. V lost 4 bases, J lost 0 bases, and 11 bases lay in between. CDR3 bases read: TGTGCCAGCAGCTCCCAAGCGCTTAGCACAGATACG. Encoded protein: CASSSQALSTDT. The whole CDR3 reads CASSSQALSTDTQYF.

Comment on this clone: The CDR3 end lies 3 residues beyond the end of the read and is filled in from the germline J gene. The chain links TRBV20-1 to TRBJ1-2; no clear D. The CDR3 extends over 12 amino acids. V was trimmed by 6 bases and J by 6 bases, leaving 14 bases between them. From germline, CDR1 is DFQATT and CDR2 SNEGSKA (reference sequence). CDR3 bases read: TGCAGTGCCATCCGACCGAGGGATGGC. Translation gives CSAIRPRDG. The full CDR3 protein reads CSAIRPRDGYTF.

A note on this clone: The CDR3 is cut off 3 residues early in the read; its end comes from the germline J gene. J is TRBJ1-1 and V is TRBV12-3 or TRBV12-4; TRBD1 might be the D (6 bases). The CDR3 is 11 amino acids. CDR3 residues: CASRQRGEAFF. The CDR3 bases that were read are TGTGCCAGCAGGCAGAGGGGGGAA.

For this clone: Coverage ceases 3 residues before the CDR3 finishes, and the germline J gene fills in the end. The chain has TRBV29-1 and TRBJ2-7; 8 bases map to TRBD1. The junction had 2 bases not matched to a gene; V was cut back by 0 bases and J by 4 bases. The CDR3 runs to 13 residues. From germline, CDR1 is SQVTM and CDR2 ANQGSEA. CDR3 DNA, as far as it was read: TGCAGCGTTGAAGACGGACAGGGATACGAG. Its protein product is CSVEDGQGYE. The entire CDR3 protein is CSVEDGQGYEQYF.

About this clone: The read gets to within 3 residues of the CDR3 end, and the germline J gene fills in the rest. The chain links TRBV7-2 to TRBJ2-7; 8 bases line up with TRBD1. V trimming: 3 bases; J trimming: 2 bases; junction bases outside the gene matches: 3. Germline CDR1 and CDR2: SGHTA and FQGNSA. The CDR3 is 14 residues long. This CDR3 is CASSLPGGAYEQYF. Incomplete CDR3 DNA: TGTGCCAGCAGCTTGCCAGGGGGCGCCTACGAG.

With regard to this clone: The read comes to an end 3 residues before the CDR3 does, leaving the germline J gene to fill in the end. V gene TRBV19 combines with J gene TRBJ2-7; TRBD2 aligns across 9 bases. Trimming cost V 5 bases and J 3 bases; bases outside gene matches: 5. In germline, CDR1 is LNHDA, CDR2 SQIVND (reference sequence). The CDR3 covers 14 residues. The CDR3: CASSGASGDYEQYF. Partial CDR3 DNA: TGTGCCAGTAGTGGGGCTAGCGGGGACTACGAG.

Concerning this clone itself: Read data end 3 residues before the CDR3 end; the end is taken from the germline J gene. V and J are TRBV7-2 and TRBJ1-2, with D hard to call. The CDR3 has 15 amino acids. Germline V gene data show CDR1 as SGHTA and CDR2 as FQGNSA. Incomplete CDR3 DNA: TGTGCCAGCAGCTTTTCTCTAGCTACAGCCTACGAC. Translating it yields CASSFSLATAYD. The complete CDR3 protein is CASSFSLATAYDYTF.

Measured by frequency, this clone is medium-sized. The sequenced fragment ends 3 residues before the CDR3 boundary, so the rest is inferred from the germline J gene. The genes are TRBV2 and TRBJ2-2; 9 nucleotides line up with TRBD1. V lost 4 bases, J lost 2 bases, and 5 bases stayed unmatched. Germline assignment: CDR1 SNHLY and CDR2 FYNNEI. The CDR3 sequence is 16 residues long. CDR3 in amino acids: CASSADRGSNTGELFF. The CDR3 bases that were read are TGTGCCAGCAGTGCCGACAGGGGGTCTAACACCGGGGAG.

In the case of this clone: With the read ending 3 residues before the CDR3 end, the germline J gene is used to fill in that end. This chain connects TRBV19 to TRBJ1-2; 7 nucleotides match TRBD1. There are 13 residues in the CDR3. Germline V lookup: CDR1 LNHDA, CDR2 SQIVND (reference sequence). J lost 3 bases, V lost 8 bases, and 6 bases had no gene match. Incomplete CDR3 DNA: TGTGCCAGTTGCGACAGGGATGACTATGGC. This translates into CASCDRDDYG. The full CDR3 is CASCDRDDYGYTF.

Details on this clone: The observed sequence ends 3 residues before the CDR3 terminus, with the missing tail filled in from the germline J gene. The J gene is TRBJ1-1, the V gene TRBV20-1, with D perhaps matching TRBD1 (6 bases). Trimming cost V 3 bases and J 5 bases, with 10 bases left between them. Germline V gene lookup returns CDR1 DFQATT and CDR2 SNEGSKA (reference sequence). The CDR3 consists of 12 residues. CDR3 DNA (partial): TGCAGTGCTAGGGACAGTTGGACTGAA. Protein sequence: CSARDSWTE. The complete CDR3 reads CSARDSWTEAFF.

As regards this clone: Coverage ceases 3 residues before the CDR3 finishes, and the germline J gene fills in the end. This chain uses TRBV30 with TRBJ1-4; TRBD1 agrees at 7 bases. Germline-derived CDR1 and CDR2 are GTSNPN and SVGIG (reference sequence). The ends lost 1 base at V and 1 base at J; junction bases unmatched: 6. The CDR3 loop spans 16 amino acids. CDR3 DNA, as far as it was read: TGTGCCTGGAGTGGCCATCAGGGGGGAACTAATGAAAAA. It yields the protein CAWSGHQGGTNEK. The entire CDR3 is CAWSGHQGGTNEKLFF.

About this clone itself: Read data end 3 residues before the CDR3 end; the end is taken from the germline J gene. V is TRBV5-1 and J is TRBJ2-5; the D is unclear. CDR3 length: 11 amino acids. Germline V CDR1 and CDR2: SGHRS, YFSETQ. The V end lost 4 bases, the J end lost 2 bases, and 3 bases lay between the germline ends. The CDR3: CASSQQETQYF. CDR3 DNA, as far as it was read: TGCGCCAGCAGCCAGCAAGAGACC.